The clone carrying this T cell receptor (beta chain) has only a few counts. Purity (above 98%) was reached by all sorted populations. Reverse transcribing all isolated RNA meant expressed TCRB transcripts were sequenced. Profiling relied on immunoSEQ multiplex PCR, and the TCRdb table lists in-frame clones only, not all of them. The sample carries roughly 250,000 clones, over 7.5% recorded once. The CDR3 has 14 amino acids. Germline CDR1 reads KGHSH; CDR2 reads LQKENI. V trimming: 3 bases; J trimming: 8 bases; junction bases outside the gene matches: 7. This sample is drawn from a study of beta chain features in type 1 diabetes. About the research overall: Across the samples, roughly 99 million sorted cells were examined in total.

Sequencing used naive CD4+ T cells from blood. The chain joins TRBV18 to TRBJ1-2; 9 bases align to TRBD1. The TCR comes from a woman aged 18-30 years in good health. Here the CDR3 reads CASSPLTGGNGYTF. CDR3 DNA: TGTGCCAGCTCACCCCTGACAGGGGGAAACGGCTACACCTTC.